Presented here are 22 T cell receptor beta chains from one specimen sequenced in a study of vaccination and CD4 T cells after COVID-19. Antigens for these TCRs are unknown. Treatment meaning: approximately nine-day PBMC culture with coronavirus spike peptide pools or control peptides (ViraFEST assay). Cultured CD4+ T cell DNA was sequenced using the Oncomine TCR Beta short-read assay. One entry per CDR3 protein, called by TCRdb with MiXCR from the PCR reads. This sample yields 11,000 to 15,000 distinct CDR3 sequences, of which about 24% are seen a single time; roughly 19% belongs to the top ten. The source was CD4+ T cells from blood, cultured in vitro, collected after SARS-CoV-2 vaccination. The receptors shown here come from a human donor who had recovered from COVID-19.

The sample holds a few counts of this clonotype. The J gene is TRBJ2-2, the V gene TRBV20-1; perhaps TRBD1 as D (5 bases). The CDR3 sequence is 15 residues long. Germline CDR1 DFQATT, CDR2 SNEGSKA (reference sequence). Trimming removed 3 bases from V and 7 bases from J, with 18 bases in between. The CDR3 region is CSASTWGRDDGELFF. The CDR3 coding sequence is TGCAGTGCTAGTACGTGGGGCAGGGATGACGGGGAGCTGTTTTTT.

This clonotype is termed medium-sized. The CDR3 loop reads CSAPGTLYEQYF. The CDR3 nucleotides are TGCAGTGCTCCCGGGACACTCTACGAGCAGTACTTC. The chain couples TRBV20-1 to TRBJ2-7; perhaps TRBD1 as D (6 bases). The V gene's germline CDR1 is DFQATT and CDR2 SNEGSKA (reference sequence). The CDR3 sequence is 12 residues long. Trimming took off 5 bases at V and 3 bases at J, with 11 bases between the two ends.

This chain links TRBV12-3 or TRBV12-4 with TRBJ2-7; the match to TRBD1 covers 11 bases. This CDR3 spans 14 amino acids. V was pared by 5 bases and J by 2 bases, with 2 bases of the junction left unmatched. The CDR3 loop is CASSQGQGAYEQYF. CDR3 nucleotides: TGTGCCAGCAGTCAGGGACAGGGGGCCTACGAGCAGTACTTC.

V and J are TRBV6-1 and TRBJ2-7; perhaps TRBD2 as D (5 bases). This CDR3 contains 14 residues. Looked up from germline, CDR1 is MNHNS and CDR2 is SASEGT. The germline V and J ends were trimmed by 2 bases and 2 bases, with 10 bases remaining between them. CDR3 coding DNA: TGTGCCAGCAGTGAATCGCGGGCGCCCTACGAGCAGTACTTC. Its translation: CASSESRAPYEQYF.

This clonotype is categorized as medium-sized. This chain links TRBV7-2 with TRBJ2-3, with D perhaps TRBD2 (6 bases). The CDR3 length is 16 residues. Germline V CDR1 and CDR2: SGHTA, FQGNSA. The V end was cut by 4 bases, the J end by 2 bases, with 16 bases between. CDR3 region: CASSSRRRGHTDTQYF. DNA of the CDR3: TGTGCCAGCAGCTCCAGGAGGAGGGGTCACACAGATACGCAGTATTTT.

The rearrangement uses TRBV6-1 and TRBJ1-1; a weak D match, TRBD1 (5 bases). This CDR3 region has 13 residues. Deletions cut 6 bases from V and 4 bases from J, with 12 bases between. Germline V gene sequence: CDR1 MNHNS, CDR2 SASEGT. This CDR3 is CASSHRDRTEAFF. The DNA for the CDR3 is TGTGCCAGCAGCCACCGGGACCGCACTGAAGCTTTCTTT.

This clonotype ranks as medium-sized. The chain recombines TRBV20-1 with TRBJ2-7, with 9 bases fitting TRBD2. The CDR3 totals 15 residues. The ends lost 3 bases at V and 7 bases at J; junction bases unmatched: 13. Germline CDR1 reads DFQATT; CDR2 reads SNEGSKA (reference sequence). The CDR3 region has the DNA TGCAGTGCTAGGTCTGCGTCTAGCGGGACTCGGGAGCAGTACTTC. Translated, it gives CSARSASSGTREQYF.

In its sample, this clonotype was seen a few times. CDR3 amino acids: CATSRDGDEQFF. The CDR3 DNA reads TGTGCCACCAGCAGAGATGGGGATGAGCAGTTCTTC. The gene calls are TRBV15 and TRBJ2-1; no reliable D call. The length of the CDR3 is 12 residues. Trimming took off 0 bases at V and 8 bases at J, with 5 bases between the two ends. Germline loops: CDR1 LNHNV, CDR2 YYDKDF (reference sequence).

The rearrangement uses TRBV4-3 and TRBJ2-7; TRBD1 agrees at 11 bases. J gave up 6 bases and V 2 bases, and 9 bases lay outside the gene matches. Germline CDR1 LGHNA, CDR2 YSLEER. This CDR3 comprises 16 residues. The CDR3 sequence is CASSQRLRTGGGEQYF. The CDR3 nucleotides read TGCGCCAGCAGCCAACGCCTTAGGACAGGGGGCGGCGAGCAGTACTTC.

This clonotype has a handful of counts. The chain couples TRBV28 to TRBJ2-7, with D perhaps given as TRBD1 or TRBD2 (7 bases each). The ends were cut back, 5 bases at V and 1 base at J, with 15 bases in the middle. In germline, CDR1 is MDHEN, CDR2 SYDVKM. The length of the CDR3 is 15 residues. The chain's CDR3 is CASSHSGGGSYEQYF. CDR3 DNA sequence: TGTGCCAGCAGTCACTCAGGGGGAGGGTCCTACGAGCAGTACTTC.

The sample holds a few counts of this clonotype. V is TRBV7-9 and J is TRBJ2-7; TRBD2 matches at 9 bases. Germline V gene sequence: CDR1 SEHNR, CDR2 FQNEAQ (reference sequence). The J segment lost 4 bases and the V segment lost 5 bases, leaving 6 bases of the junction unmatched. The CDR3 length is 14 residues. CDR3 coding DNA: TGTGCCAGCAGCCGGGGGACTAGCTGGTACGAGCAGTACTTC. It yields the protein CASSRGTSWYEQYF.

V usage is TRBV12-3 or TRBV12-4 and J usage is TRBJ2-2; possibly TRBD2 for D (6 bases). The CDR3 has 15 residues. V lost 6 bases and J lost 7, with 18 bases in between. The CDR3 protein is CASSPRTSGGGELFF. CDR3 in DNA: TGTGCCAGCAGCCCGCGGACTTCCGGGGGCGGGGAGCTGTTTTTT.

This clonotype was seen once. The chain carries TRBV6-1 and TRBJ1-4; TRBD1 matches 8 bases. The germline V gene has CDR1 MNHNS and CDR2 SASEGT. CDR3 size: 15 residues. V gave up 2 bases and J gave up 7 bases; unmatched junction bases: 6. The CDR3 DNA follows: TGTGCCAGCAGTGAACCCGCAGGGGGCGCTGAAAAACTGTTTTTT. It yields the protein CASSEPAGGAEKLFF.

This clonotype was observed a handful of times. This chain links TRBV24-1 with TRBJ2-5; 11 bases agree with TRBD2. Looked up from germline, CDR1 is KGHDR and CDR2 is SFDVKD. V shed 4 bases and J 4 bases; nucleotides not matched to a gene: 10. This CDR3 comprises 17 residues. In DNA, the CDR3 is TGTGCCACCAGTGACCGGGGCCTAGCGGGAGGCTCAGAGACCCAGTACTTC. Translated, it gives CATSDRGLAGGSETQYF.

This clonotype was seen a handful of times. The J gene is TRBJ1-1, the V gene TRBV11-2, with a weak D call TRBD1 (6 bases). The CDR3 covers 19 residues. The V end was cut by 3 bases, the J end by 5 bases, with 28 bases between. From germline, CDR1 is SGHAT and CDR2 FQNNGV. The CDR3 reads CASSFLGGARSRPWTEAFF. The CDR3 bases are TGTGCCAGCAGCTTTCTCGGGGGGGCCAGGTCACGGCCGTGGACTGAAGCTTTCTTT.

The CDR3 is CASSPRTGGQETQYF. The DNA of the CDR3 is TGTGCCAGTAGTCCCAGGACAGGGGGTCAAGAGACCCAGTACTTC. The chain carries TRBV19 and TRBJ2-5; 10 bases map to TRBD1. Germline assignment: CDR1 LNHDA and CDR2 SQIVND (reference sequence). This CDR3 is 15 amino acids long. The V and J ends lost 5 bases and 2 bases, in that order; junction bases with no gene match: 5. Together with reference TRBV19 and TRBJ2-5, the CDR3 gives the full variable domain: DGGITQSPKYLFRKEGQNVTLSCEQNLNHDAMYWYRQDPGQGLRLIYYSQIVNDFQKGDIAEGYSVSREKKESFPLTVTSAQKNPTAFYLCASSPRTGGQETQYFGPGTRLLVL.

This clonotype was detected only a few times. The chain uses TRBV19 and TRBJ2-2; D is unresolved. V was shortened by 10 bases and J by 5 bases, with 20 bases between the two germline ends. This CDR3 region has 15 residues. From germline, CDR1 is LNHDA and CDR2 SQIVND (reference sequence). The CDR3 nucleotides read TGTGCCACTAATGCGTATTCTCGCTCGACCGGGGAGCTGTTTTTT. It encodes CATNAYSRSTGELFF.

CDR3 region: CASSYDRAQETQYF. In DNA, the CDR3 is TGCGCCAGCAGCTATGACAGGGCCCAAGAGACCCAGTACTTC. This chain connects TRBV5-1 to TRBJ2-5, with TRBD1 matching 7 bases. After removal of 3 bases from V and 1 base from J, the junction contained 3 bases not matched to a gene. This CDR3 comprises 14 residues. Germline V CDR1 and CDR2: SGHRS, YFSETQ.

This chain connects TRBV6-5 to TRBJ1-5; no reliable D call. V gave up 2 bases and J gave up 9 bases, with 11 bases separating them. This CDR3 is built from 13 residues. Germline CDR1 MNHEY, CDR2 SVGAGI. The CDR3 loop reads CASSYARVSPQHF. The DNA of the CDR3 is TGTGCCAGCAGTTACGCGAGGGTTTCGCCCCAGCATTTT.

CDR3 sequence reads: CATSPRGRAGHDTQYF. The CDR3 nucleotides read TGTGCCACCAGCCCTCGGGGGAGGGCCGGCCACGATACGCAGTATTTT. This rearrangement joins TRBV24-1 to TRBJ2-3, with TRBD2 identical over 7 bases. This CDR3 comprises 16 residues. The V gene's germline CDR1 is KGHDR and CDR2 SFDVKD. V shed 7 bases, J shed 6 bases, and the junction held 15 bases outside the gene matches.

This chain uses TRBV24-1 with TRBJ2-1; D unresolved. Germline CDR1 KGHDR, CDR2 SFDVKD. The V and J ends lost 5 bases and 7 bases respectively, with 11 bases between them. This CDR3 has 13 amino acids. CDR3 loop: CATSGAANNEQFF. Here the CDR3 DNA reads TGTGCCACCAGTGGGGCAGCAAATAATGAGCAGTTCTTC.

The chain combines TRBV30 with TRBJ1-2; D remains unclear. Germline CDR1 and CDR2: GTSNPN and SVGIG (reference sequence). The CDR3 loop spans 9 amino acids. V was cut by 4 bases and J by 14 bases, with 11 bases left in between. The chain's CDR3 is CAWNPERTF. CDR3 coding DNA: TGTGCCTGGAACCCAGAGAGGACCTTC.